This T cell receptor beta chain was captured in a study of human T cells and chemical hapten exposure (dated by TCRdb to the early 2020s). Notes on the research overall: For sensitization, 2% DPC in acetone was applied to a 2 cm by 2 cm area of upper inner arm skin. Throughout the roughly 24-week study period, patients were also given weekly therapeutic DPC doses on the scalp. Patch tests used Finn chambers with 0.01% DPC on the upper back, scored after 6 days by International Contact Dermatitis Research Group standards. The patient cohort, mostly female, included alopecia areata with under or over 50% scalp involvement, alopecia totalis and alopecia universalis. Libraries were combined into a pool for sequencing, and differences in TCR yield between samples came mainly from small differences in library volumes within the pool. This study followed changes in the peripheral blood TCR repertoire in vivo during primary and secondary sensitization of alopecia patients to the hapten diphenylcyclopropenone (DPC). Blood samples were taken from patients before sensitization (week 0) and at 2, 6 and about 24 weeks after DPC sensitization. Twenty-nine alopecia patients provided blood for TCR sequencing at one to four time points (pre-sensitization, 2, 6 and 24 weeks).

Broader findings and caveats from the paper: All patients had alopecia, a presumed autoimmune disease, so their immune response might differ from that of healthy individuals. Patch test score was positively correlated with the number of PT1 expanded TCRs, with significance at thresholds 8, 16 and 32 but not at 4. DPC sensitization did not change the number of TCRs with a frequency above 1 in 1000, and there was no evidence of changes in global repertoire structure. After repeated subsampling, the strength of the expansion versus patch-test correlation and the threshold at which it became significant changed. Expanded TCRs formed significantly more large CDR3 similarity clusters than pre-sensitization or healthy control sets, consistent with antigen-driven responses.

This specimen's time point label, interpreted: patch test 1, 2 weeks after DPC sensitization. Interpreted using the paper, the treatment or condition label stands for: therapeutic diphenylcyclopropenone sensitization with weekly scalp DPC. At every patch-test visit, the blood draw took place before the patch test was put on. Patients were eligible if aged 18 to 70, diagnosed with alopecia and judged suitable for DPC therapy, and pregnant patients were excluded. Total RNA was extracted from unfractionated whole blood that had been collected in Tempus Blood RNA tubes. In this sample, this clonotype turned up many times. The specificity of this receptor is unknown. No much larger clonotype is one base removed from it; base qualities were not supplied. Library prep was done by RACE. The sequencing machine was a NextSeq 500. During library preparation, unique molecular identifiers were attached to individual cDNA molecules so that TCRs could be counted quantitatively and reproducibly. Each blood RNA sample was used to sequence both TCR alpha and TCR beta chains. The authors processed their data as follows. Samples had a median of approximately 93,000 TCRs, with a range from roughly 23,224 to 700,000. V, J and CDR3 annotation of the TCR reads was performed with the Decombinator software suite. To make PS versus PT1 abundance plots, every sample was subsampled to the same number of TCRs (28,000). TCRs were defined as expanded if absent before sensitization and observed at least eight times at the 2-week time point. The raw public reads went through TCRdb reprocessing: fastp at Q25, MiXCR clone calling, in-frame beta chains kept. Under each unique CDR3 protein, matching rows form one entry showing the most common genes and DNA. TCRdb, not the authors, supplied the V and J calls. The sample contains a few hundred thousand distinct CDR3 sequences, approximately 4.4% of them found a single time. Around 2.3% of the sample is held by the ten biggest clonotypes.

This receptor was identified in a woman in her 50s with alopecia areata. Some clones in this sample may be carry-over from other donors' samples. The sequencing used whole blood, collected in connection with sensitization to the hapten diphenylcyclopropenone (DPC).

The nucleotide sequence is TGTGCCAGCAGATTTGCAAGGACTAGCGGACTTCGAACCACAGATACGCAGTATTTT. Protein translation: CASRFARTSGLRTTDTQYF. The chain employs TRBV27 and TRBJ2-3; TRBD2 agrees with 10 junctional bases. From its cysteine to its phenylalanine, the CDR3 spans 19 amino acids. The DNA shown is the 57-base CDR3, in frame from base 1. Unmatched junction bases come to 17, with V trimmed by 6 bases and J by 2 bases. CDR1 is given as MNHEY and CDR2 as SMNVEV, both from the germline V gene (reference sequence).